These T cell receptor beta chains were read from a single sample in a study of T cell changes during pregnancy in multiple sclerosis. Profiled with immunoSEQ multiplex PCR; TCRdb holds only in-frame clones, not every one. The data contain about 67,000 clones, 92% of them singletons. Source: peripheral blood, taken after pregnancy. The origin of the receptors is a female donor with multiple sclerosis, enrolled in a pregnancy study. Each CDR3 is given with its conserved first and last residue. A D gene is named only where the DNA matches it firmly. A clone size is listed for some rows: how often the clone was seen (once, few, many), or a class if it is expanded.

CDR3 length: 15
clone size: .
V gene: TRBV11-2
D gene: TRBD2
J gene: TRBJ2-7
CDR3 protein: CASSPLAVDSYEQYF
CDR3 DNA: TGTGCCAGCAGCCCGCTAGCGGTAGACTCCTACGAGCAGTACTTC

CDR3 length: 14
clone size: .
V gene: TRBV11-2
D gene: .
J gene: TRBJ2-1
CDR3 protein: CASSPGVGYNEQFF
CDR3 DNA: TGTGCCAGCAGCCCGGGAGTAGGCTACAATGAGCAGTTCTTC

CDR3 length: 16
clone size: .
V gene: TRBV28
D gene: .
J gene: TRBJ1-5
CDR3 protein: CASSLGGAAFPQPQHF
CDR3 DNA: TGTGCCAGCAGTTTAGGGGGGGCCGCCTTTCCTCAGCCCCAGCATTTT

CDR3 length: 16
clone size: once
V gene: TRBV28
D gene: .
J gene: TRBJ1-4
CDR3 protein: CASTDRQAPTNEKLFF
CDR3 DNA: TGTGCCAGCACGGATCGACAGGCCCCAACTAATGAAAAACTGTTTTTT

CDR3 length: 17
clone size: .
V gene: TRBV7-3
D gene: .
J gene: TRBJ2-6
CDR3 protein: CASSLVLLGSGANVLTF
CDR3 DNA: TGTGCCAGCAGCCTCGTCCTTCTCGGCTCTGGGGCCAACGTCCTGACTTTC

CDR3 length: 15
clone size: .
V gene: TRBV28
D gene: TRBD1
J gene: TRBJ1-5
CDR3 protein: CASNYGAGGGQPQHF
CDR3 DNA: TGTGCCAGCAACTATGGGGCAGGGGGCGGTCAGCCCCAGCATTTT

CDR3 length: 15
clone size: .
V gene: TRBV5-1
D gene: .
J gene: TRBJ2-1
CDR3 protein: CASSLVLADYNEQFF
CDR3 DNA: TGCGCCAGCAGCTTGGTCTTAGCGGACTACAATGAGCAGTTCTTC

CDR3 length: 14
clone size: few
V gene: TRBV27
D gene: .
J gene: TRBJ1-5
CDR3 protein: CASSLYQGHQPQHF
CDR3 DNA: TGTGCCAGCAGTTTATATCAGGGGCATCAGCCCCAGCATTTT

CDR3 length: 15
clone size: .
V gene: TRBV9
D gene: .
J gene: TRBJ2-1
CDR3 protein: CASSVATNPQHEQFF
CDR3 DNA: TGTGCCAGCAGCGTAGCGACTAATCCCCAACATGAGCAGTTCTTC

CDR3 length: 14
clone size: .
V gene: TRBV27
D gene: .
J gene: TRBJ1-2
CDR3 protein: CASSPPDNNYGYTF
CDR3 DNA: TGTGCCAGCAGTCCACCCGACAATAACTATGGCTACACCTTC

CDR3 length: 19
clone size: .
V gene: TRBV27
D gene: TRBD2
J gene: TRBJ2-7
CDR3 protein: CASSLGGTSGRGRSYEQYF
CDR3 DNA: TGTGCCAGCAGTTTAGGTGGGACTAGCGGGAGAGGGAGGTCCTACGAGCAGTACTTC

CDR3 length: 15
clone size: .
V gene: TRBV6-5
D gene: TRBD1
J gene: TRBJ2-7
CDR3 protein: CASSPPGTGAYEQYF
CDR3 DNA: TGTGCCAGCAGCCCACCCGGGACAGGGGCCTACGAGCAGTACTTC

CDR3 length: 13
clone size: .
V gene: TRBV30
D gene: .
J gene: TRBJ1-1
CDR3 protein: CAWSYGGNTEAFF
CDR3 DNA: TGTGCCTGGAGTTATGGCGGGAACACTGAAGCTTTCTTT

CDR3 length: 14
clone size: few
V gene: TRBV7-3
D gene: TRBD1
J gene: TRBJ2-7
CDR3 protein: CASSYYRGPYEQYF
CDR3 DNA: TGTGCCAGCAGCTATTACAGGGGTCCCTACGAGCAGTACTTC

CDR3 length: 13
clone size: few
V gene: TRBV5-4
D gene: .
J gene: TRBJ2-2
CDR3 protein: CASSSSVAGELFF
CDR3 DNA: TGTGCCAGCAGCTCCTCCGTTGCCGGGGAGCTGTTTTTT

CDR3 length: 17
clone size: .
V gene: TRBV19
D gene: TRBD1
J gene: TRBJ1-4
CDR3 protein: CASSQPGQGGTNEKLFF
CDR3 DNA: TGTGCCAGTAGCCAACCGGGACAGGGAGGGACTAATGAAAAACTGTTTTTT

CDR3 length: 16
clone size: .
V gene: TRBV6-6
D gene: TRBD1
J gene: TRBJ2-3
CDR3 protein: CASSPGQARSTDTQYF
CDR3 DNA: TGTGCCAGCAGTCCTGGACAGGCGCGTAGCACAGATACGCAGTATTTT

CDR3 length: 14
clone size: .
V gene: TRBV27
D gene: TRBD1
J gene: TRBJ1-2
CDR3 protein: CASRRDRNYYGYTF
CDR3 DNA: TGTGCCAGCAGAAGGGACAGAAATTACTATGGCTACACCTTC

CDR3 length: 11
clone size: .
V gene: TRBV6-1
D gene: .
J gene: TRBJ2-4
CDR3 protein: CASTPGEIQYF
CDR3 DNA: TGTGCCAGCACTCCAGGGGAAATTCAGTACTTC

CDR3 length: 13
clone size: few
V gene: TRBV27
D gene: .
J gene: TRBJ1-2
CDR3 protein: CASTPVGGYGYTF
CDR3 DNA: TGTGCCAGCACCCCTGTGGGGGGCTATGGCTACACCTTC

CDR3 length: 15
clone size: .
V gene: TRBV19
D gene: TRBD1
J gene: TRBJ1-1
CDR3 protein: CASSRTGGLNTEAFF
CDR3 DNA: TGTGCCAGTAGCCGTACAGGGGGCCTGAACACTGAAGCTTTCTTT

CDR3 length: 15
clone size: .
V gene: TRBV14
D gene: TRBD2
J gene: TRBJ2-7
CDR3 protein: CASSPEGGRAYEQYF
CDR3 DNA: TGTGCCAGCAGCCCGGAGGGCGGGAGGGCCTACGAGCAGTACTTC

CDR3 length: 15
clone size: .
V gene: TRBV2
D gene: TRBD2
J gene: TRBJ2-1
CDR3 protein: CASTRTSGSYNEQFF
CDR3 DNA: TGTGCCAGCACCAGGACTAGCGGCTCCTACAATGAGCAGTTCTTC

CDR3 length: 14
clone size: .
V gene: TRBV5-1
D gene: .
J gene: TRBJ2-5
CDR3 protein: CASSLYTGQETQYF
CDR3 DNA: TGCGCCAGCAGCTTGTACACGGGCCAAGAGACCCAGTACTTC

CDR3 length: 13
clone size: few
V gene: TRBV10-3
D gene: TRBD2
J gene: TRBJ2-7
CDR3 protein: CAISEGLAEEQYF
CDR3 DNA: TGTGCCATCAGTGAGGGACTAGCGGAGGAGCAGTACTTC

CDR3 length: 18
clone size: .
V gene: TRBV5-1
D gene: TRBD1
J gene: TRBJ2-7
CDR3 protein: CASSLERGFVTGVSEQYF
CDR3 DNA: TGCGCCAGCAGCTTGGAAAGGGGCTTTGTGACAGGGGTTAGCGAGCAGTACTTC

CDR3 length: 13
clone size: once
V gene: TRBV6-6
D gene: TRBD2
J gene: TRBJ2-1
CDR3 protein: CASSLGLAGPQFF
CDR3 DNA: TGTGCCAGCAGTTTGGGACTAGCGGGACCGCAGTTCTTC

CDR3 length: 15
clone size: .
V gene: TRBV4-3
D gene: .
J gene: TRBJ1-1
CDR3 protein: CASSQEFRMNTEAFF
CDR3 DNA: TGCGCCAGCAGCCAAGAATTCAGGATGAACACTGAAGCTTTCTTT

CDR3 length: 15
clone size: .
V gene: TRBV5-4
D gene: TRBD2
J gene: TRBJ2-7
CDR3 protein: CASSLAGLAGGEQYF
CDR3 DNA: TGTGCCAGCAGCTTGGCCGGGCTAGCGGGAGGCGAGCAGTACTTC

CDR3 length: 16
clone size: .
V gene: TRBV14
D gene: .
J gene: TRBJ2-1
CDR3 protein: CASSHLQGSLYNEQFF
CDR3 DNA: TGTGCCAGCAGCCACTTACAGGGATCGCTCTACAATGAGCAGTTCTTC

CDR3 length: 17
clone size: .
V gene: TRBV5-4
D gene: .
J gene: TRBJ2-5
CDR3 protein: CASSWAGADEYQETQYF
CDR3 DNA: TGTGCCAGCAGCTGGGCCGGCGCTGATGAGTACCAAGAGACCCAGTACTTC

CDR3 length: 14
clone size: .
V gene: TRBV2
D gene: TRBD1
J gene: TRBJ1-2
CDR3 protein: CASSATGPRHGYTF
CDR3 DNA: TGTGCCAGCAGTGCGACAGGGCCTAGGCATGGCTACACCTTC